Sequencing of this TCR beta chain was carried out in a study of OX40 agonist ivuxolimab in advanced cancers. Regarding the research as a whole: Ivuxolimab, which targeted the costimulatory receptor OX40 (CD134), was an agonistic, fully human IgG2 monoclonal antibody. The paper reports the monotherapy dose-escalation portion (N ≈ 50 patients) of the phase I ivuxolimab trial. In the dose-escalation cohort, 82.7% of patients were male, and the mean age was roughly 56 years with a range of roughly 20 to 85. Among the roughly 54 dose-escalation patients, some 20 had hepatocellular carcinoma, roughly 15 melanoma, 9 renal cell carcinoma and 9 head and neck cancer. Partial responses were achieved by three dose-escalation patients, of whom one had hepatocellular carcinoma and two had cutaneous melanoma. The purpose of peripheral TCRbeta sequencing was to test whether ivuxolimab changed TCR sequence diversity and led to clonal T-cell expansion. Intravenous ivuxolimab was administered to patients every 2 weeks at six dose levels: 0.01, 0.1, 0.3, 1.5, 3 and 10 mg/kg. Prior anti-PD-1, anti-PD-L1 or anti-CTLA-4 therapy was permitted, and checkpoint inhibitors had been received by 40% to 50% of dose-escalation patients.

This clone was seen a few times. There is no known antigen for this receptor. Base qualities are not provided; no much larger clone lies one nucleotide away. CDR1 and CDR2 are drawn from the germline V gene: SNHLY, FYNNEI. From the cysteine through the phenylalanine, the CDR3 covers 11 amino acids. The sequence is cut down to CDR3 DNA, 33 bases in frame from base 1. Trimming costs V 8 bases and J 6 bases, and their ends lie 11 bases apart. Patients with autoimmune disease history or receiving systemic immunosuppression were excluded from the trial. Peripheral blood for TCR sequencing was collected from all dose cohorts at baseline, on cycle 4 day 1, and on cycle 7 day 1. The samples were taken from a phase I, first-in-human, multicenter, open-label dose-escalation trial of ivuxolimab. Adults with locally advanced or metastatic melanoma, renal cell carcinoma, hepatocellular carcinoma or head and neck squamous cell carcinoma were enrolled in the trial. Before TCR sequencing, CD4+ and CD8+ T cells were separately sorted from peripheral blood.

Genomic DNA was isolated from the sorted cells so that the TCRbeta CDR3 region could be sequenced. The immunoSEQ Assay was used to sequence the TCRbeta CDR3 regions. The source is immuneACCESS, and TCRdb retained only in-frame sequences with V and J called. Part of the clones is not carried over; for the studies checked, unresolved V genes explain less than half of this, and the remainder is unexplained. The sample includes over 15,000 clones, with approximately 77% observed a single time. Roughly 24% of the sample goes to the ten largest clones. The study at large found these results: The antigen specificity of the clonally expanded peripheral T cells was not determined. At doses from 0.1 to 3.0 mg/kg, clonal expansion was seen in both CD4+ and CD8+ blood T cells between baseline and week 6. Low levels of normalized T-cell clonal expansion were also seen in some patients who did not respond. After ivuxolimab, CD8+ T cells had more expanded clones than CD4+ T cells on average. In the 0.1-3.0 mg/kg groups, partial responders were among the patients with the lowest normalized peripheral clonal expansion, particularly in CD8+ T cells.

Sequenced here: CD4+ or CD8+ T cells sorted from blood, sampled in a trial of the OX40 agonist ivuxolimab. Recombination connected TRBV2 to TRBJ2-7; no D segment can be confidently identified. This clonotype was obtained from an adult with an advanced solid tumor such as melanoma, head and neck, liver or kidney cancer. The nucleotide sequence is given as TGTGCCAGCGACATGGGCCGCGAGCAGTACTTC. This translates into CASDMGREQYF.